This entry features one T cell receptor beta chain sequence. This entry comes from a study of technical replicates of blood from several donors. The method was immunoSEQ multiplex PCR; TCRdb's version includes in-frame clones alone and lacks a portion of them. The sample consists of about 80,000 clones, approximately 94% of them appearing once. CDR1 and CDR2 from the germline V gene are SGHNT and YYREEE (reference sequence). This CDR3 is 11 amino acids long. V lost 5 bases and J 6 bases, leaving 8 bases between the germline ends. Material for sequencing was T cells isolated from PBMCs. The source is a human donor in good health. V and J are TRBV5-4 and TRBJ1-1; the D is unclear. CDR3 in amino acids: CASRRGPEAFF. In DNA form, the CDR3 reads TGTGCCAGCAGGAGAGGGCCTGAAGCTTTCTTT.